This T cell receptor (beta chain) was sequenced during a study of cytomegalovirus exposure and HLA in healthy donors. In the PCR, 60 Vbeta and 13 Jbeta primers were used. Method: immunoSEQ multiplex PCR; TCRdb's copy keeps in-frame clones and lacks some. The sample contains about 150,000 clones, 85% of which appear only once. V gave up 5 bases and J gave up 8 bases; unmatched junction bases: 12. This CDR3 is 16 amino acids long. CDR1 is SGHNT, CDR2 YENEEA, per germline. This chain links TRBV11-3 with TRBJ2-1, with TRBD1 matching 10 bases. Material for sequencing was PBMCs. This receptor was obtained from a boy aged 2-15 years in good health and CMV-seronegative. The CDR3 loop is CASSTQGGTGADEQFF. CDR3 sequence (DNA): TGTGCCAGCAGCACCCAGGGGGGGACAGGGGCCGATGAGCAGTTCTTC.